A selection of T cell receptor beta chains follows, all from one sample in a study of T-cell memory formation after mild COVID-19. MiXCR was run by TCRdb on the 5' RACE reads, yielding one entry per CDR3 protein. Of under 250,000 distinct CDR3 sequences in the sample, approximately 9% were seen once. What was sequenced was PBMCs or a T cell subset sorted from them (not recorded which). These receptor sequences come from a man aged 18 to 35 who had mild COVID-19 (a few samples of this study predate the infection). Cell type and time point are not known. The conserved cysteine and the conserved F or W are not part of the CDR3 here. Clone size appears in some rows only: once, few, many, or a class for an expanded clone.

J gene: TRBJ2-5
V gene: TRBV27
clone size: -
CDR3 protein: ASSFRARETQY

J gene: TRBJ2-2
V gene: TRBV7-2
clone size: few
CDR3 protein: ASRLAHNTGELF

J gene: TRBJ1-1
V gene: TRBV5-1
clone size: few
CDR3 protein: ASSLRNLVQGTEAF

J gene: TRBJ2-7
V gene: TRBV20-1
clone size: -
CDR3 protein: SASPPNSYEQY

J gene: TRBJ2-2
V gene: TRBV29-1
clone size: many
CDR3 protein: SVDPGENTGELF

J gene: TRBJ2-3
V gene: TRBV5-8
clone size: many
CDR3 protein: ASSRRLAGGLDTQY

J gene: TRBJ2-7
V gene: TRBV4-2
clone size: many
CDR3 protein: ASSQTTLEQY

J gene: TRBJ2-2
V gene: TRBV7-3
clone size: few
CDR3 protein: ASSYSYSNTGELF

J gene: TRBJ1-1
V gene: TRBV6-1
clone size: -
CDR3 protein: ASSPTGVWTEAF

J gene: TRBJ2-7
V gene: TRBV3-1
clone size: few
CDR3 protein: ASSQLGTVRSYEQY

J gene: TRBJ2-3
V gene: TRBV7-3
clone size: -
CDR3 protein: ASSKSGGLTDTQY

J gene: TRBJ2-1
V gene: TRBV7-9
clone size: -
CDR3 protein: ASSAGQGDYNEQF

J gene: TRBJ1-5
V gene: TRBV18
clone size: few
CDR3 protein: ASSPGQGGQPQH

J gene: TRBJ2-1
V gene: TRBV5-1
clone size: many
CDR3 protein: ASSPLGFMDGEQF

J gene: TRBJ1-4
V gene: TRBV7-9
clone size: few
CDR3 protein: ASSLRQGREKLF

J gene: TRBJ2-3
V gene: TRBV29-1
clone size: -
CDR3 protein: SASDTDTQY

J gene: TRBJ2-5
V gene: TRBV5-1
clone size: many
CDR3 protein: ASSSDRTQY

J gene: TRBJ2-2
V gene: TRBV6-5
clone size: -
CDR3 protein: ASSYSPFASGELF

J gene: TRBJ2-7
V gene: TRBV19
clone size: -
CDR3 protein: ASILLLGSEQY

J gene: TRBJ2-1
V gene: TRBV9
clone size: few
CDR3 protein: ASSLGEGASYNEQF

J gene: TRBJ2-5
V gene: TRBV12-5
clone size: once
CDR3 protein: ASGYRVQETQY

J gene: TRBJ1-6
V gene: TRBV3-1
clone size: -
CDR3 protein: ASSQDGGLWLALH

J gene: TRBJ1-2
V gene: TRBV15
clone size: -
CDR3 protein: ATSSYWGGDGYT

J gene: TRBJ1-1
V gene: TRBV29-1
clone size: -
CDR3 protein: SPLRVNTEAF

J gene: TRBJ1-1
V gene: TRBV5-6
clone size: few
CDR3 protein: ASSSFTAF

J gene: TRBJ2-5
V gene: TRBV9
clone size: few
CDR3 protein: ASSYSQGGRETQY

J gene: TRBJ1-2
V gene: TRBV7-9
clone size: few
CDR3 protein: ASSRQSGYGYT

J gene: TRBJ2-5
V gene: TRBV30
clone size: many
CDR3 protein: AWSAGQGIRETQY

J gene: TRBJ2-5
V gene: TRBV14
clone size: many
CDR3 protein: ASSQGGQQETQY

J gene: TRBJ1-4
V gene: TRBV20-1
clone size: -
CDR3 protein: SAREVANEKLF

J gene: TRBJ1-1
V gene: TRBV27
clone size: -
CDR3 protein: ASSLFNPARGGTEAF